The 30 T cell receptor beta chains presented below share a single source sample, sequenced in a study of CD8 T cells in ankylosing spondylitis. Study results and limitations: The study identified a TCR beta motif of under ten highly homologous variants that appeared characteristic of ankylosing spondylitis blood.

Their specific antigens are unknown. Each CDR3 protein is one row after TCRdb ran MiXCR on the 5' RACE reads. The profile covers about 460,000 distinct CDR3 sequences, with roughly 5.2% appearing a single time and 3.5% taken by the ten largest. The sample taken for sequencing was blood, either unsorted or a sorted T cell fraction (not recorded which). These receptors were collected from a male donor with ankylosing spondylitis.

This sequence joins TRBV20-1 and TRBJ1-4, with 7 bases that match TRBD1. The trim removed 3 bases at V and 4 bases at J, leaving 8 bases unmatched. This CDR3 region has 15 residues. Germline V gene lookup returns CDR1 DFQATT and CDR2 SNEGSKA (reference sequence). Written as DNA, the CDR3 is TGCAGTGCTAGGAACTACGGGACAGTTAATGAAAAACTGTTTTTT. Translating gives CSARNYGTVNEKLFF.

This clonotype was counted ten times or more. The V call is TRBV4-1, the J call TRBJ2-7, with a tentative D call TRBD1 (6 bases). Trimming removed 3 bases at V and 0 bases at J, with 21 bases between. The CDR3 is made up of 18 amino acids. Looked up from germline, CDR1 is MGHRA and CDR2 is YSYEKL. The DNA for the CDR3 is TGCGCCAGCAGCCATCGACTTTACAGGGCTGGAAACTCCTACGAGCAGTACTTC. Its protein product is CASSHRLYRAGNSYEQYF.

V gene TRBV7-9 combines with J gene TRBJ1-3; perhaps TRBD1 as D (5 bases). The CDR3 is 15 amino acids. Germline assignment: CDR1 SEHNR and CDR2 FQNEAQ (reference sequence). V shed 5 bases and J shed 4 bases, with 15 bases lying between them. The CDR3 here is CASSPTPGTGNTIYF. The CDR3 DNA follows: TGTGCCAGCAGCCCCACCCCAGGGACGGGAAACACCATATATTTT. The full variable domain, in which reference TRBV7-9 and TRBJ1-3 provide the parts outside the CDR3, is DTGVSQNPRHKITKRGQNVTFRCDPISEHNRLYWYRQTLGQGPEFLTYFQNEAQLEKSRLLSDRFSAERPKGSFSTLEIQRTEQGDSAMYLCASSPTPGTGNTIYFGEGSWLTVV.

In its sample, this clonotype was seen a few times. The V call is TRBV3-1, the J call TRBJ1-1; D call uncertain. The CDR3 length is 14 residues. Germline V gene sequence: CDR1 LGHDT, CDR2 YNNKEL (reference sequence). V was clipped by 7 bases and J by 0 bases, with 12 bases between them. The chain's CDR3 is CASTYGDMNTEAFF. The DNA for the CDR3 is TGTGCCAGCACCTACGGGGATATGAACACTGAAGCTTTCTTT.

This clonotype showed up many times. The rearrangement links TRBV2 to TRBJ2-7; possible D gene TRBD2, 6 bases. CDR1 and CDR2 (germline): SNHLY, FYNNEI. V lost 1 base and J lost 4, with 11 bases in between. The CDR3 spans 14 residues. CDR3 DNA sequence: TGTGCCAGCAGTGAAGGACTAGACGGGTACGAGCAGTACTTC. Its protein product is CASSEGLDGYEQYF.

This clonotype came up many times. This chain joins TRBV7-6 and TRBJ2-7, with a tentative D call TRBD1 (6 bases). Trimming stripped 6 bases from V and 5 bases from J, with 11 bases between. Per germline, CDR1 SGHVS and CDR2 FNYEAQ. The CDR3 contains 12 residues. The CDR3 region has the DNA TGTGCCAGCAGTCAACAGGGAGACGAGCAGTACTTC. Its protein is CASSQQGDEQYF.

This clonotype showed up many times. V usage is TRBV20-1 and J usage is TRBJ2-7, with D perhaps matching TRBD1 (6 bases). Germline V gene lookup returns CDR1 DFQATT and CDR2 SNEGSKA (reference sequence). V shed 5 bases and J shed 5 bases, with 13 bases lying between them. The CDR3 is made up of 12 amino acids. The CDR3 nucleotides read TGCAGTGCTGGGGGCGCAACCCACGAGCAGTACTTC. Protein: CSAGGATHEQYF.

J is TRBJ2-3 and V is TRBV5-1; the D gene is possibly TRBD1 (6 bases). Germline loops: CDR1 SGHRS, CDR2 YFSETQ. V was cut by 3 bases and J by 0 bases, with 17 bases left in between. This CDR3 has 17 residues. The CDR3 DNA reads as TGCGCCAGCAGCTCGTATGCGACAGGAACTAGCACAGATACGCAGTATTTT. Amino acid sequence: CASSSYATGTSTDTQYF.

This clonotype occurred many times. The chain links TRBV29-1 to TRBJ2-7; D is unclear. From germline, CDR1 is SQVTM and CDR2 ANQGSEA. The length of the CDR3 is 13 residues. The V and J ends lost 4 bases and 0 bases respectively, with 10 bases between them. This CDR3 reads CSVVLGSSYEQYF. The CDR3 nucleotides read TGCAGCGTTGTTCTCGGCAGCTCCTACGAGCAGTACTTC.

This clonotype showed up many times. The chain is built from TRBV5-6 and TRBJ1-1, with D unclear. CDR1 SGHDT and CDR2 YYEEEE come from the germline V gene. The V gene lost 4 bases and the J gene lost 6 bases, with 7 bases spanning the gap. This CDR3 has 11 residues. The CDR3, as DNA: TGTGCCAGCAGCCGTCGTTCTGAAGCTTTCTTT. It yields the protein CASSRRSEAFF.

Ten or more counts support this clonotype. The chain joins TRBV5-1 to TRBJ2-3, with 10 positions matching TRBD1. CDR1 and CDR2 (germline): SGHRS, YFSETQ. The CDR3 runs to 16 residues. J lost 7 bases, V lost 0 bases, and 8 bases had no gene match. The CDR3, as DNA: TGCGCCAGCAGCTTGGGGCCCGGACAGGGGGAAAATACGCAGTATTTT. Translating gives CASSLGPGQGENTQYF.

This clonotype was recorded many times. The DNA for the CDR3 is TGCAGCGTTGCAAGGTACAATGAGCAGTTCTTC. Its protein is CSVARYNEQFF. The gene calls are TRBV29-1 and TRBJ2-1; D is unresolved. Per the germline V gene, CDR1 is SQVTM and CDR2 is ANQGSEA. The CDR3 has 11 residues. V was clipped by 4 bases and J by 4 bases, with 5 bases between them.

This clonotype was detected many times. The CDR3 DNA sequence: TGTGCCAGCAGTTTATCCCACTCGCGACTCTCAAACATTCAGTACTTC. Encoded protein: CASSLSHSRLSNIQYF. The chain links TRBV28 to TRBJ2-4, with no clear D. Trimming removed 1 base from V and 6 bases from J, with 16 bases in between. This CDR3 comprises 16 residues. The germline gives CDR1 MDHEN, CDR2 SYDVKM.

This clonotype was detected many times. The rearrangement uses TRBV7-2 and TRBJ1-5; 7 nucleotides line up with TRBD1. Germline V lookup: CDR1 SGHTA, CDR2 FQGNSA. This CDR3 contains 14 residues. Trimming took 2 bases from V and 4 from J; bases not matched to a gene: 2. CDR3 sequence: CASSLQTGNQPQHF. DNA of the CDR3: TGTGCCAGCAGCTTACAGACAGGGAATCAGCCCCAGCATTTT. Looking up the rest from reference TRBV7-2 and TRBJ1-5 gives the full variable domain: GAGVSQSPSNKVTEKGKDVELRCDPISGHTALYWYRQSLGQGLEFLIYFQGNSAPDKSGLPSDRFSAERTGGSVSTLTIQRTQQEDSAVYLCASSLQTGNQPQHFGDGTRLSIL.

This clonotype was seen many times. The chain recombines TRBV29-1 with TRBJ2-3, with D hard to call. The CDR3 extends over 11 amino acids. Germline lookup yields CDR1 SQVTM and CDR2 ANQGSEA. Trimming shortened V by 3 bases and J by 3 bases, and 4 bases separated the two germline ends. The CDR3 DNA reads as TGCAGCGTTGAGGAAACAGATACGCAGTATTTT. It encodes CSVEETDTQYF.

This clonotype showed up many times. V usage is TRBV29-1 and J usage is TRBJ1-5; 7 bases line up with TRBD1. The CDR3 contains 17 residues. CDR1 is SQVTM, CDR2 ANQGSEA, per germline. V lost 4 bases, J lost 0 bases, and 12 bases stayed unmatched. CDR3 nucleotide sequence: TGCAGCGTTGCTAACGTGGGACAGCGCTATAGCAATCAGCCCCAGCATTTT. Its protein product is CSVANVGQRYSNQPQHF.

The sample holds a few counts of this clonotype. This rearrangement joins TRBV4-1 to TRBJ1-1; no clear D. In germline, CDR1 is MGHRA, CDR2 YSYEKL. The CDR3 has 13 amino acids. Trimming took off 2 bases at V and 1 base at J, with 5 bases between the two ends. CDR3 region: CASSQSGNTEAFF. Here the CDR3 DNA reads TGCGCCAGCAGCCAATCCGGGAACACTGAAGCTTTCTTT.

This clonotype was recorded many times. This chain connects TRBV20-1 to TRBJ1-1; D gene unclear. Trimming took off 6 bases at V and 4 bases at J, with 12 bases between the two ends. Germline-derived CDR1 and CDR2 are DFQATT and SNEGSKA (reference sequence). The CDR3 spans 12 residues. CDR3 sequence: CSADEGGTEAFF. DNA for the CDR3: TGCAGTGCCGATGAGGGAGGCACTGAAGCTTTCTTT.

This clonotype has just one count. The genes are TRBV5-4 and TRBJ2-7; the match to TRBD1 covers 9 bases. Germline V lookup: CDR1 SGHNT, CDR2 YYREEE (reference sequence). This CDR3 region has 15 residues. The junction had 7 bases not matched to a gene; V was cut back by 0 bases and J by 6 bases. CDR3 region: CASSLGQGDVTEQYF. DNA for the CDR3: TGTGCCAGCAGCTTGGGACAGGGGGATGTAACCGAGCAGTACTTC.

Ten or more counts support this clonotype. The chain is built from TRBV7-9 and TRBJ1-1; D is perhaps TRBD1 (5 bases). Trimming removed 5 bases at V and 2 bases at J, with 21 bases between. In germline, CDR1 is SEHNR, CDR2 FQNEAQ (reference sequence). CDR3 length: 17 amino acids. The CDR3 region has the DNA TGTGCCAGCAGCCGACCCGGGGATTGGGACGTCAACACTGAAGCTTTCTTT. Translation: CASSRPGDWDVNTEAFF.

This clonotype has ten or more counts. The DNA for the CDR3 is TGCGCCAGCAGCTCGTCCCCGGGCTACGAGCAGTACTTC. Translation gives CASSSSPGYEQYF. This sequence joins TRBV5-1 and TRBJ2-7; D not resolved. This CDR3 region has 13 residues. The V and J ends lost 3 bases and 3 bases respectively, with 10 bases between them. Germline V CDR1 and CDR2: SGHRS, YFSETQ.

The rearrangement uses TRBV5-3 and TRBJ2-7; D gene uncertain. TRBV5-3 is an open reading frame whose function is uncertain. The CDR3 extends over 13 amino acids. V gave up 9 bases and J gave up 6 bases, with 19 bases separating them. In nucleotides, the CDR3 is TGTGCCATGGGCCCCGGGCTCCTCTGCGAGCAGTACTTC. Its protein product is CAMGPGLLCEQYF.

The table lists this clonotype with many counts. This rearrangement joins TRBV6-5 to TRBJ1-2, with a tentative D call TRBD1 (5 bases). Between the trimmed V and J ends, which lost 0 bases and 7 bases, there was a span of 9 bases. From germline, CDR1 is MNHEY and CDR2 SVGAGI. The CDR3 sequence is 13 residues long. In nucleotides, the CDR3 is TGTGCCAGCAGTTACTCGGGGGACCGTGGCTACACCTTC. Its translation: CASSYSGDRGYTF.

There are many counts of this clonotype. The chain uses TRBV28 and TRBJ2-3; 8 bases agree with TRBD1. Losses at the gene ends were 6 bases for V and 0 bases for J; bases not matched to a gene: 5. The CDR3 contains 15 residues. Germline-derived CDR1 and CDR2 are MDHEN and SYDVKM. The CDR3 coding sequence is TGTGCCAGCAGCTCCACAGGGGGAAGCACAGATACGCAGTATTTT. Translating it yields CASSSTGGSTDTQYF.

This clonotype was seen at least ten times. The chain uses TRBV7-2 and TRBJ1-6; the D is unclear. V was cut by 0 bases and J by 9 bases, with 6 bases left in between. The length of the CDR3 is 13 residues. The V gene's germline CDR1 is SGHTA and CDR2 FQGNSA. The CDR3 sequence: CASSLAVGSPLHF. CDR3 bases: TGTGCCAGCAGCTTAGCAGTAGGTTCACCCCTCCACTTT.

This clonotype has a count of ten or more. The CDR3 coding sequence is TGCAGTGCTAGAGAACCTGGGACGATAGGTCAGCCCCAGCATTTT. Protein: CSAREPGTIGQPQHF. The chain couples TRBV20-1 to TRBJ1-5, with D maybe TRBD1 (5 bases). The germline gives CDR1 DFQATT, CDR2 SNEGSKA (reference sequence). V lost 0 bases and J 6 bases, leaving 15 bases between the germline ends. CDR3 length: 15 residues.

CDR3 nucleotides: TGCAGTGCTAGAGAGATGCTAGCGGGAGCACCAGATACGCAGTATTTT. Protein product: CSAREMLAGAPDTQYF. This chain joins TRBV20-1 and TRBJ2-3, with TRBD2 identical over 10 bases. The CDR3 has 16 amino acids. Germline V CDR1 and CDR2: DFQATT, SNEGSKA (reference sequence). V lost 0 bases and J lost 4; bases outside the gene matches: 7.

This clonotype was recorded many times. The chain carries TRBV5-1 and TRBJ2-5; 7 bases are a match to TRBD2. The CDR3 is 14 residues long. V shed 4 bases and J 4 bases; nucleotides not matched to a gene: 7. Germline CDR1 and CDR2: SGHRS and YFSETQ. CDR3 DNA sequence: TGCGCCAGCAGCGGTGGCGGGAGCAGAGAGACCCAGTACTTC. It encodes CASSGGGSRETQYF.

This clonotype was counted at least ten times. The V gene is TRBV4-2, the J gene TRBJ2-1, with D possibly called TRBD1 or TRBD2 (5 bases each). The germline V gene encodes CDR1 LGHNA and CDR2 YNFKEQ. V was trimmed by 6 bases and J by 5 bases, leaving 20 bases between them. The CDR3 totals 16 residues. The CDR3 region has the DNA TGTGCCAGCAGTCCAAGTCCAGGGACGGGACACAATGAGCAGTTCTTC. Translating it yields CASSPSPGTGHNEQFF.

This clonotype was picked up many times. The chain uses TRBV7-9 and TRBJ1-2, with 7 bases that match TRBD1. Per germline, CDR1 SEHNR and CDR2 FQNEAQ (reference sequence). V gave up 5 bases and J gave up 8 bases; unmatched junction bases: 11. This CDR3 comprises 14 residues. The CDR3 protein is CASSPEYTGDGYTF. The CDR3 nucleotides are TGTGCCAGCAGCCCGGAATATACAGGGGACGGCTACACCTTC.